This TCR beta chain appears in the sequencing data of a study of OX40 agonist ivuxolimab in advanced cancers. Concerning this clone itself: Its antigen remains unidentified.

With 0 bases removed from V and 4 bases from J, the gap between germline ends came to 11 bases. CDR1 is SGHKS, CDR2 YYEKEE, per germline (reference sequence). The CDR3 length is 14 residues. Study-wide results and limits: At doses 0.1 to 3.0 mg/kg, CD4+ and CD8+ clones expanded. Among expanded peripheral T cells, antigen specificity went undetermined.

The table came from immunoSEQ multiplex PCR; TCRdb's copy has only in-frame clones and leaves some out. The table lists around 30,000 clones, around 90% of them singletons, with around 3.8% in the top ten. The chain links TRBV5-5 to TRBJ2-7, with D unresolved. This clonotype originated in an adult with an advanced solid tumor such as melanoma, head and neck, liver or kidney cancer. This specimen was CD4+ or CD8+ T cells sorted from blood, taken in a trial of the OX40 agonist ivuxolimab. The CDR3 here is CASSLVLAPYEQYF. The CDR3 region has the DNA TGTGCCAGCAGCTTGGTGCTGGCCCCTTACGAGCAGTACTTC.